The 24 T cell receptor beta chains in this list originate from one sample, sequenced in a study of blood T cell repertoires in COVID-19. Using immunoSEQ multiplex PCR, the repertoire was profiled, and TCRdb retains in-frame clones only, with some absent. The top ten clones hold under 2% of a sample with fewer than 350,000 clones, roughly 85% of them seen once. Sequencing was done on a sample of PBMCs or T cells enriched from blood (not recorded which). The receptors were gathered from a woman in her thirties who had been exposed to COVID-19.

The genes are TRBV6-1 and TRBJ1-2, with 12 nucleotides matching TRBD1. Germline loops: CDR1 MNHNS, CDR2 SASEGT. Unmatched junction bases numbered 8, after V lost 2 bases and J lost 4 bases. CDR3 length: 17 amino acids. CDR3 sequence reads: CASSEWGQGALGYGYTF. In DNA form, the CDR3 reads TGTGCCAGCAGTGAATGGGGACAGGGGGCTCTCGGCTATGGCTACACCTTC.

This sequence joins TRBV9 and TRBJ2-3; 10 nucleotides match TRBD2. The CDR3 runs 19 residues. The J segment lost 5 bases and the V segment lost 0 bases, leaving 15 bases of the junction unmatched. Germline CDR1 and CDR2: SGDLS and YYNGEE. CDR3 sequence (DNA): TGTGCCAGCAGCGTAGCGAGCGGGGGGGCCATTTCCTATGGAGATACGCAGTATTTT. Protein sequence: CASSVASGGAISYGDTQYF.

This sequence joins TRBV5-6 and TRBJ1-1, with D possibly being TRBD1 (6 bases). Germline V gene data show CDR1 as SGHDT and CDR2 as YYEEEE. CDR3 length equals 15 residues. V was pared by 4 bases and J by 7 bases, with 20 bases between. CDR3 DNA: TGTGCCAGCAGCCCACCCGGCAGGGGCCGCCGTGAAGCTTTCTTT. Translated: CASSPPGRGRREAFF.

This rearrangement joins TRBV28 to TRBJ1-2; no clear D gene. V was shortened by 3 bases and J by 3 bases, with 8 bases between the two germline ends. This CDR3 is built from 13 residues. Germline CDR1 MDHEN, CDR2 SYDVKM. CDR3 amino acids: CASSFGLYYGYTF. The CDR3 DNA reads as TGTGCCAGCAGTTTTGGACTTTACTATGGCTACACCTTC.

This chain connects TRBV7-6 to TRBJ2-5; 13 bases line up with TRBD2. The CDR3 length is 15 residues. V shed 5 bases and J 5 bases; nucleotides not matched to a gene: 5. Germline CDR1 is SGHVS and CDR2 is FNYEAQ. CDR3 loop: CASSPTSGRTETQYF. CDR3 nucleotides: TGTGCCAGCAGCCCGACTAGCGGGAGGACGGAGACCCAGTACTTC.

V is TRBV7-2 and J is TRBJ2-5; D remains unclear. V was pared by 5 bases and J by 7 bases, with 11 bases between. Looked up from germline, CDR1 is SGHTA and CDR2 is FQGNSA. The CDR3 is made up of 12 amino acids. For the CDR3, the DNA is TGTGCCAGCAGCGATAGCTCCGGGACCCAGTACTTC. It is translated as CASSDSSGTQYF.

This CDR3 is CASSQGRVYAYEQYF. DNA for the CDR3: TGTGCCAGCAGCCAGGGGAGGGTATATGCCTACGAGCAGTACTTC. V is TRBV3-1 (or the pseudogene TRBV3-2) and J is TRBJ2-7; TRBD2 matches at 7 bases. The V gene's germline CDR1 is LGHDT and CDR2 YNNKEL (reference sequence). The J segment lost 2 bases and the V segment lost 3 bases, leaving 7 bases of the junction unmatched. The CDR3 length is 15 residues.

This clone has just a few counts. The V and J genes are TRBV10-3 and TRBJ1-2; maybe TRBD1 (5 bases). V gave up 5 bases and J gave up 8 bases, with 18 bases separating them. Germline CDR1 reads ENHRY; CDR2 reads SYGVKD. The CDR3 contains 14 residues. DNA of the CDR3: TGTGCCATCAGTAGCTTAGACAGTCCCGGGGGCTACACCTTC. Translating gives CAISSLDSPGGYTF.

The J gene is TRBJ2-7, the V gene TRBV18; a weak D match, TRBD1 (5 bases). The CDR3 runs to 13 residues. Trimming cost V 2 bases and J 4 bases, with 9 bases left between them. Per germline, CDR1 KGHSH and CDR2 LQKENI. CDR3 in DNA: TGTGCCAGCTCACCAGGGGCATTGTACGAGCAGTACTTC. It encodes CASSPGALYEQYF.

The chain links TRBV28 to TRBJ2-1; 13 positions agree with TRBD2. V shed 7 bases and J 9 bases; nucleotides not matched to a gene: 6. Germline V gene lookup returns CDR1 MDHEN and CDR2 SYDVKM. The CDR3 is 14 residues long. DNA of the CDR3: TGTGCCAGCACCCCGGGACTAGCGGGATCTGAGCAGTTCTTC. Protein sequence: CASTPGLAGSEQFF.

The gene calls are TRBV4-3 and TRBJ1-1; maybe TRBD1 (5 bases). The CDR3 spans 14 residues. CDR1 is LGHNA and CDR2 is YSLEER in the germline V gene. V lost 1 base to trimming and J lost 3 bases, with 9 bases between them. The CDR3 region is CASSQGQGYTEAFF. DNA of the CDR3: TGCGCCAGCAGCCAAGGCCAGGGATACACTGAAGCTTTCTTT.

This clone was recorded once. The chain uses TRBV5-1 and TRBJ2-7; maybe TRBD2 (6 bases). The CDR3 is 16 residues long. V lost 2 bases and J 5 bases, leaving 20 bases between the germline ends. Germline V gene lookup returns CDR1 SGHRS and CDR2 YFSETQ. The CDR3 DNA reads TGCGCCAGCAGCTTTGGGACTGATGTAATGATAGACGAGCAGTACTTC. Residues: CASSFGTDVMIDEQYF. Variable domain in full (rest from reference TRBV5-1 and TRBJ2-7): KAGVTQTPRYLIKTRGQQVTLSCSPISGHRSVSWYQQTPGQGLQFLFEYFSETQRNKGNFPGRFSGRQFSNSRSEMNVSTLELGDSALYLCASSFGTDVMIDEQYFGPGTRLTVT.

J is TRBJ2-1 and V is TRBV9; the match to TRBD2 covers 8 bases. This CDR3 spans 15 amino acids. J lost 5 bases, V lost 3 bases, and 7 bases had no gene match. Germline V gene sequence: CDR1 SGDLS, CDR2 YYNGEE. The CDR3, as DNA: TGTGCCAGCAGCGGTGGCGGGGGGCCGAACAATGAGCAGTTCTTC. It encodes CASSGGGGPNNEQFF. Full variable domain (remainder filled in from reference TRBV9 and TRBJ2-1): DSGVTQTPKHLITATGQRVTLRCSPRSGDLSVYWYQQSLDQGLQFLIQYYNGEERAKGNILERFSAQQFPDLHSELNLSSLELGDSALYFCASSGGGGPNNEQFFGPGTRLTVL.

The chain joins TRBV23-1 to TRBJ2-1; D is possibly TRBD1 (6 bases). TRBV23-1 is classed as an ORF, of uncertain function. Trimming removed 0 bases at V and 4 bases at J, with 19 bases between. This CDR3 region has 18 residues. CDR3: CASSQSSWRQGLYNEQFF. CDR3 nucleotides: TGCGCCAGCAGTCAATCGAGCTGGAGGCAGGGGTTATACAATGAGCAGTTCTTC.

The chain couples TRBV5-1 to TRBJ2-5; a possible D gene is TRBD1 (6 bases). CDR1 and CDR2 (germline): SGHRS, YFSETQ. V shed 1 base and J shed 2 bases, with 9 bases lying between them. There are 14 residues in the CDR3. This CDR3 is CASSLTGQQETQYF. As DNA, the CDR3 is TGCGCCAGCAGCTTGACTGGACAGCAAGAGACCCAGTACTTC. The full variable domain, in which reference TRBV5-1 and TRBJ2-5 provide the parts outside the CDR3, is KAGVTQTPRYLIKTRGQQVTLSCSPISGHRSVSWYQQTPGQGLQFLFEYFSETQRNKGNFPGRFSGRQFSNSRSEMNVSTLELGDSALYLCASSLTGQQETQYFGPGTRLLVL.

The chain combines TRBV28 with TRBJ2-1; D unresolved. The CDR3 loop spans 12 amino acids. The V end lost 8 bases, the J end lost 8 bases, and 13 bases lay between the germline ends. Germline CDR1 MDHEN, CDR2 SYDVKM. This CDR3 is CASGSSVHEQFF. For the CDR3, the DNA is TGTGCCAGCGGTAGCTCGGTTCATGAGCAGTTCTTC. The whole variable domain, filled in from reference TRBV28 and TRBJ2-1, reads DVKVTQSSRYLVKRTGEKVFLECVQDMDHENMFWYRQDPGLGLRLIYFSYDVKMKEKGDIPEGYSVSREKKERFSLILESASTNQTSMYLCASGSSVHEQFFGPGTRLTVL.

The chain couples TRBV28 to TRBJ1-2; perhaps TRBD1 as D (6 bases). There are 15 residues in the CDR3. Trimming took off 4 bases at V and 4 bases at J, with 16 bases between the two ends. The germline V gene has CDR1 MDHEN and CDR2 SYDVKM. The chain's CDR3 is CASSSLTGISYGYTF. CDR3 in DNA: TGTGCCAGCAGTTCCCTCACAGGGATAAGCTATGGCTACACCTTC.

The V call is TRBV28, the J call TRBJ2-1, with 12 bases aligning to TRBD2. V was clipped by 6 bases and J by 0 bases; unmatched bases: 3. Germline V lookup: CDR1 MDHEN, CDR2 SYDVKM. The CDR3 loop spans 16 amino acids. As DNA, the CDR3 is TGTGCCAGCAGCCTGACTAGCGGGAGCTCCTACAATGAGCAGTTCTTC. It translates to CASSLTSGSSYNEQFF.

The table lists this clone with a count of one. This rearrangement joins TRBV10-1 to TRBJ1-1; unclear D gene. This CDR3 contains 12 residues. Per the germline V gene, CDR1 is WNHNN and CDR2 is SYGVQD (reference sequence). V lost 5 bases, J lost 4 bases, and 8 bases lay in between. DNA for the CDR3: TGCGCCAGCAGTCCAACGGGCACTGAAGCTTTCTTT. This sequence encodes CASSPTGTEAFF.

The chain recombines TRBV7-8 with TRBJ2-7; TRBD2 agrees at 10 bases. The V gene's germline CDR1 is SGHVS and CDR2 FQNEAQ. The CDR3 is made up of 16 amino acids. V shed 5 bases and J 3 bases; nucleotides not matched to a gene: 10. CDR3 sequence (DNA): TGTGCCAGCAGCGCTGCACTAGCGGGGTCTCGCTACGAGCAGTACTTC. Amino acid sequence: CASSAALAGSRYEQYF.

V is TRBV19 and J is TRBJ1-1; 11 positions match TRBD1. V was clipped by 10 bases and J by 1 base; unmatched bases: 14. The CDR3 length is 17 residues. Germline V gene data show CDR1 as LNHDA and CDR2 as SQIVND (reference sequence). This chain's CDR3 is CATKFDPGQGGNTEAFF. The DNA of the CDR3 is TGTGCCACCAAGTTCGATCCGGGACAGGGGGGGAACACTGAAGCTTTCTTT.

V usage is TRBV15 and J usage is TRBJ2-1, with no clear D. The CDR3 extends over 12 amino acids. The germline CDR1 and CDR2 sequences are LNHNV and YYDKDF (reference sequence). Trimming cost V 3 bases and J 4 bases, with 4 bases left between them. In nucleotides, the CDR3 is TGTGCCACCAGCAGTTCATACAATGAGCAGTTCTTC. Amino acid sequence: CATSSSYNEQFF.

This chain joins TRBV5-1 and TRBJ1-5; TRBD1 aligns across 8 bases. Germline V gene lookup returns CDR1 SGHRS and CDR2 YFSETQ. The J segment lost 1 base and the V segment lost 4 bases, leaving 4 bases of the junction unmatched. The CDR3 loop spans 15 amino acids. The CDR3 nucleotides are TGCGCCAGCAGCCGGACAGGGAGCAGCAATCAGCCCCAGCATTTT. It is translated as CASSRTGSSNQPQHF. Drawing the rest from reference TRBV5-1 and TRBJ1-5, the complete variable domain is KAGVTQTPRYLIKTRGQQVTLSCSPISGHRSVSWYQQTPGQGLQFLFEYFSETQRNKGNFPGRFSGRQFSNSRSEMNVSTLELGDSALYLCASSRTGSSNQPQHFGDGTRLSIL.

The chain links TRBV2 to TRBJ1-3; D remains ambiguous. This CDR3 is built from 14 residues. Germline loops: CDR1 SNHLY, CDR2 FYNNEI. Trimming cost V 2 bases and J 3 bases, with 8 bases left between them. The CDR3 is CASSEQVVGNTIYF. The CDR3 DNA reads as TGTGCCAGCAGTGAACAGGTAGTTGGAAACACCATATATTTT.